Listed below are T cell receptor beta chains from one sample, sequenced in a study of blood T cell repertoires in COVID-19. Profiling relied on immunoSEQ multiplex PCR, and the TCRdb table lists in-frame clones only, not all of them. The profile shows nearly 110,000 clones, about 64% of them singletons. Sequenced: peripheral blood. The receptors come from a human donor with acute or convalescent COVID-19. The donor label of this sample is uncertain. Both conserved end residues are part of each CDR3. A D gene is named only where the DNA matches it firmly. Rows may omit the clone size; those that give it use once, few, many or a size class.

CDR3nt	CDR3aa	d_gene	abundance	v_gene	j_gene
TGTGCCAGCAGAGCAGACAGGAACTCCTACGAGCAGTACTTC	CASRADRNSYEQYF	-	-	TRBV2	TRBJ2-7
TGTGCCAGCAGATTCATCCTGGGACAGCGAAATGGCTACACCTTC	CASRFILGQRNGYTF	TRBD1	-	TRBV6-5	TRBJ1-2
TGTGCCAGCAGGCGGACAGGACCCACAGATACGCAGTATTTT	CASRRTGPTDTQYF	TRBD1	-	TRBV27	TRBJ2-3
TGTGCCAGCAGTGAAACGGGGAACACTGAAGCTTTCTTT	CASSETGNTEAFF	-	once	TRBV2	TRBJ1-1
TGCGCCAGCAGCCCCGGGACAGGGGTTAGTCAGCCCCAGCATTTT	CASSPGTGVSQPQHF	TRBD1	-	TRBV5-1	TRBJ1-5
TGTGCCAGCAGCTTGTTAGGACAGTATCAGCCCCAGCATTTT	CASSLLGQYQPQHF	-	-	TRBV5-6	TRBJ1-5
TGTGCCAGCAAATCCCCGGGGAGGGCAGATACGCAGTATTTT	CASKSPGRADTQYF	TRBD2	-	TRBV11-2	TRBJ2-3
TGTGCCAGCAGTGAGACAGGGAATCAGCCCCAGCATTTT	CASSETGNQPQHF	TRBD1	many	TRBV25-1	TRBJ1-5
TGCGCCAGCAGTCGACTGGAGGGGCGTTCTGGAAACACCATATATTTT	CASSRLEGRSGNTIYF	-	-	TRBV23-1	TRBJ1-3
TGTGCCAGCAGTGAGGGACTGAACACCGGGGAGCTGTTTTTT	CASSEGLNTGELFF	-	-	TRBV6-1	TRBJ2-2
TGTGCCACCAGGAGACCGGGACAGTCTTACGAGCAGTACTTC	CATRRPGQSYEQYF	TRBD1	few	TRBV15	TRBJ2-7
TGTGCCAGCCGAGCGGGGGGGAACACCGGGGAGCTGTTTTTT	CASRAGGNTGELFF	TRBD2	-	TRBV13	TRBJ2-2
TGTGCCAGCAGCCAAGTAGCAGGGGGAGGAAACACCATATATTTT	CASSQVAGGGNTIYF	TRBD1	-	TRBV3-1/TRBV3-2	TRBJ1-3
TGTGCCAGCAGTCACTACAGGGGGAGGGATCAGCCCCAGCATTTT	CASSHYRGRDQPQHF	TRBD1	-	TRBV6-5	TRBJ1-5
TGTGCTAGTGGTTTGAAGGGGCTGAGCACAGATACGCAGTATTTT	CASGLKGLSTDTQYF	-	-	TRBV12-5	TRBJ2-3
TGTGCCAGCAGTTACCCGGCAGGGGGAGGAACTGAAGCTTTCTTT	CASSYPAGGGTEAFF	TRBD1	-	TRBV6-2/TRBV6-3	TRBJ1-1
TGTGCCAGCAGCTCGTGGGGTGGGACAGGGGGCGAAGAGACCCAGTACTTC	CASSSWGGTGGEETQYF	TRBD1	-	TRBV7-9	TRBJ2-5
TGTGCCAGCTCACCTATCCAGGGGCAGGGGAATTCACCCCTCCACTTT	CASSPIQGQGNSPLHF	-	-	TRBV18	TRBJ1-6
TGTGCCAGCAGCGTAGTAGGGGGCAATTCACCCCTCCACTTT	CASSVVGGNSPLHF	TRBD1	-	TRBV9	TRBJ1-6
TGCAGTGCCCAAGGGGGGGCAACCCAGTACTTC	CSAQGGATQYF	-	-	TRBV20-1	TRBJ2-5
TGTGCCAGTAGTAGGGACAGGGACTATGGCTACACCTTC	CASSRDRDYGYTF	TRBD1	-	TRBV19	TRBJ1-2
TGTGCCAGCAGTTTACAGGGTATCACTGAAGCTTTCTTT	CASSLQGITEAFF	-	-	TRBV7-2	TRBJ1-1
TGTGCCAGCAGTTTCTACAGGGCTAATAATTCACCCCTCCACTTT	CASSFYRANNSPLHF	-	many	TRBV28	TRBJ1-6
TGTGCCAGCAGCTTTTGGGGGACAGGGGCGCTCCCTGATGGCTACACCTTC	CASSFWGTGALPDGYTF	TRBD1	many	TRBV7-9	TRBJ1-2
TGTGCCAGCAGCAGTGCGGACACTGAAGCTTTCTTT	CASSSADTEAFF	-	few	TRBV7-9	TRBJ1-1
TGTGCCAGCAGTTCCAGGGGGCGCAGCTATGGCTACACCTTC	CASSSRGRSYGYTF	TRBD1	many	TRBV27	TRBJ1-2
TGTGCCAGCACCCCTAGTGTAACTAGCGGTCAAGAGACCCAGTACTTC	CASTPSVTSGQETQYF	TRBD2	once	TRBV7-2	TRBJ2-5
TGTGCCTCCGGGACAGGTCAAGGACCCCTCCACTTT	CASGTGQGPLHF	TRBD1	-	TRBV10-3	TRBJ1-6
TGTGCCAGCAGTTTATCGTCCAGCCTTTGGTCGGGGAACACTGAAGCTTTCTTT	CASSLSSSLWSGNTEAFF	-	-	TRBV28	TRBJ1-1
TGTGCCAGCCGCTTAGCGGGGAGAATCAATGAGCAGTTCTTC	CASRLAGRINEQFF	TRBD2	few	TRBV6-5	TRBJ2-1
TGCGCCAGCAGCCCCAGGGCCTTGAGAGTCTCGAACACTGAAGCTTTCTTT	CASSPRALRVSNTEAFF	-	-	TRBV5-1	TRBJ1-1
TGTGCCACCAGCGAGACTGCCCGTGAAAAACTGTTTTTT	CATSETAREKLFF	-	once	TRBV15	TRBJ1-4
TGTGCCACCAGCAAGGCGGGGGTGGGGAGCTACACCTTC	CATSKAGVGSYTF	-	few	TRBV15	TRBJ1-2
TGTGCCACCAGTGATCCTTACAGAGACACCGGGGAGCTGTTTTTT	CATSDPYRDTGELFF	-	-	TRBV24-1	TRBJ2-2
TGTGCCAGTGCCAGGGGGCCTGGCTATGGCTACACCTTC	CASARGPGYGYTF	TRBD1	-	TRBV5-5	TRBJ1-2
TGTGCCAGCAGCCCCGGCTCTGGAAACACCATATATTTT	CASSPGSGNTIYF	-	-	TRBV7-8	TRBJ1-3
TGTGCCAGCAGCTTAATAGCGGGGGCGGGGAATGAGCAGTTCTTC	CASSLIAGAGNEQFF	TRBD2	-	TRBV5-4	TRBJ2-1
TGTGCCAGCAGCGTCCTAGGGGCAACTAATGAAAAACTGTTTTTT	CASSVLGATNEKLFF	-	-	TRBV11-1	TRBJ1-4
TGTGCCAGCAGAAAAGGAGGCGCCGGGGAGCTGTTTTTT	CASRKGGAGELFF	-	-	TRBV14	TRBJ2-2
TGCGCCAGCAGCCCGAGGGCCAGCGGGGGGATTTTCACAGATACGCAGTATTTT	CASSPRASGGIFTDTQYF	TRBD2	-	TRBV4-1	TRBJ2-3
TGCGCCAGCGATCGACAGGGCTTCATCTCGGAAAAACTGTTTTTT	CASDRQGFISEKLFF	TRBD1	few	TRBV10-1	TRBJ1-4
TGTGCCAGCAGCGTTTGGGTAGCGGTACAAGAGACCCAGTACTTC	CASSVWVAVQETQYF	-	-	TRBV5-6	TRBJ2-5